Shown below are 9 T cell receptor beta chains from a single sample sequenced in a study of T cell responses to AZD1222 COVID-19 vaccine. This table comes from immunoSEQ multiplex PCR, and its TCRdb copy is limited to in-frame clones, with some not included. The sample lists 120,000 or so clones, 88% occurring once. The sample was peripheral blood, taken on day 0 of MenACWY control vaccination. The source of these receptors is an adult in good health.

The chain couples TRBV28 to TRBJ2-7, with 12 positions matching TRBD2. The CDR3 has 16 amino acids. V was clipped by 6 bases and J by 6 bases; unmatched bases: 12. Germline CDR1 is MDHEN and CDR2 is SYDVKM. This CDR3 is CASSRQTSGRTGEQYF. In DNA, the CDR3 is TGTGCCAGCAGCCGTCAGACTAGCGGGAGAACAGGCGAGCAGTACTTC.

This CDR3 reads CATSRTDRGHEQFF. The CDR3 nucleotides are TGTGCCACCAGCAGAACCGACAGGGGACATGAGCAGTTCTTC. The chain combines TRBV15 with TRBJ2-1, with 8 bases fitting TRBD1. Trimming removed 2 bases from V and 8 bases from J; junction bases left unmatched: 5. CDR1 LNHNV and CDR2 YYDKDF come from the germline V gene (reference sequence). The CDR3 covers 14 residues.

The J gene is TRBJ2-3, the V gene TRBV10-3; D might be TRBD2 (5 bases). Germline assignment: CDR1 ENHRY and CDR2 SYGVKD. Trimming pared 2 bases from V and 0 bases from J, leaving 6 bases between. This CDR3 comprises 14 residues. The CDR3 nucleotides are TGTGCCATCAGTGAGCCGGGGAGCACAGATACGCAGTATTTT. Protein: CAISEPGSTDTQYF.

In nucleotides, the CDR3 is TGCAGCGTTTGTCACAGGTTATTAGATTTGGATCAGCCCCAGCATTTT. It encodes CSVCHRLLDLDQPQHF. The chain is built from TRBV29-1 and TRBJ1-5, with a weak D call TRBD1 (5 bases). Germline loops: CDR1 SQVTM, CDR2 ANQGSEA. Trimming took off 5 bases at V and 5 bases at J, with 22 bases between the two ends. This CDR3 spans 16 amino acids.

The V gene is TRBV19, the J gene TRBJ2-5, with a tentative D call TRBD1 (6 bases). Germline CDR1 reads LNHDA; CDR2 reads SQIVND (reference sequence). There are 13 residues in the CDR3. Deletions cut 6 bases from V and 4 bases from J, with 12 bases between. The CDR3 DNA sequence: TGTGCCAGTAGGGCGCAGGGGAGAGAGACCCAGTACTTC. This gives the protein CASRAQGRETQYF.

The chain couples TRBV4-1 to TRBJ1-4; 7 nucleotides agree with TRBD1. The germline CDR1 and CDR2 sequences are MGHRA and YSYEKL. The CDR3 has 17 amino acids. Unmatched junction bases numbered 13, after V lost 1 base and J lost 8 bases. The CDR3 protein is CASSQVGYHQGGEKLFF. The CDR3 coding sequence is TGCGCCAGCAGCCAAGTGGGTTACCACCAGGGGGGGGAAAAACTGTTTTTT.

This sequence joins TRBV10-3 and TRBJ2-5; unclear D gene. The germline V and J ends were trimmed by 4 bases and 4 bases, with 4 bases remaining between them. Germline V gene data show CDR1 as ENHRY and CDR2 as SYGVKD. The CDR3 covers 11 residues. The CDR3 loop is CAISGGETQYF. The CDR3 coding sequence is TGTGCCATCAGTGGAGGAGAGACCCAGTACTTC.

The chain is built from TRBV4-1 and TRBJ2-1; perhaps TRBD1 as D (5 bases). CDR1 and CDR2 (germline): MGHRA, YSYEKL. This CDR3 has 16 residues. V was trimmed by 0 bases and J by 4 bases, leaving 13 bases between them. The CDR3 here is CASSQDRGAAYNEQFF. CDR3 DNA: TGCGCCAGCAGCCAAGATCGTGGGGCGGCGTACAATGAGCAGTTCTTC.

The chain's CDR3 is CASSSRNSGRPGEQYF. The DNA for the CDR3 is TGTGCCAGCAGCTCCCGAAACAGCGGGAGGCCGGGGGAGCAGTACTTC. V gene TRBV13 combines with J gene TRBJ2-7; 9 bases line up with TRBD2. This CDR3 contains 16 residues. Losses at the gene ends were 4 bases for V and 7 bases for J; bases not matched to a gene: 14. CDR1 and CDR2 (germline): PRHDT, FYEKMQ (reference sequence). Combining the CDR3 with reference TRBV13 and TRBJ2-7 gives the whole variable domain AAGVIQSPRHLIKEKRETATLKCYPIPRHDTVYWYQQGPGQDPQFLISFYEKMQSDKGSIPDRFSAQQFSDYHSELNMSSLELGDSALYFCASSSRNSGRPGEQYFGPGTRLTVT.